What follows are 10 T cell receptor beta chains derived from one specimen sequenced in a study of CD8 T cells in Susac syndrome. RNA, at about 0.45 to 1 ug, was reverse transcribed with random hexamers. TCRdb redid the calling of the immunoSEQ multiplex PCR reads with MiXCR, one entry per CDR3 protein. Of about 210,000 distinct CDR3 sequences listed, roughly 92% were seen once; the top ten hold roughly 0.096%. Material: CD4+ T cells from PBMCs. The receptor source for this set is a human donor in good health.

The genes are TRBV5-6 and TRBJ1-1, with D hard to call. CDR1 and CDR2 (germline): SGHDT, YYEEEE. This CDR3 spans 12 amino acids. V was cut by 1 base and J by 11 bases, with 12 bases left in between. The CDR3 here is CASSLSAREAFF. CDR3 nucleotide sequence: TGTGCCAGCAGCTTGTCGGCCCGAGAGGCTTTCTTT.

The chain employs TRBV12-3 or TRBV12-4 and TRBJ2-1; tentatively, D is TRBD1 or TRBD2 (6 bases each). V was clipped by 7 bases and J by 5 bases, with 18 bases between them. The CDR3 has 15 residues. The CDR3 loop reads CASNVWGASNNEQFF. The DNA for the CDR3 is TGTGCCAGCAACGTTTGGGGGGCTTCGAACAATGAGCAGTTCTTC.

The chain carries TRBV2 and TRBJ1-1; a possible D gene is TRBD1 (6 bases). V was shortened by 6 bases and J by 2 bases, with 19 bases between the two germline ends. The germline V gene encodes CDR1 SNHLY and CDR2 FYNNEI. The CDR3 runs 16 residues. The CDR3 sequence is CASSLRPGTINTEAFF. The CDR3, as DNA: TGTGCCAGCAGCCTTAGGCCTGGGACAATAAACACTGAAGCTTTCTTT. Full variable domain (rest looked up from reference TRBV2 and TRBJ1-1): EPEVTQTPSHQVTQMGQEVILRCVPISNHLYFYWYRQILGQKVEFLVSFYNNEISEKSEIFDDQFSVERPDGSNFTLKIRSTKLEDSAMYFCASSLRPGTINTEAFFGQGTRLTVV.

The gene calls are TRBV7-9 and TRBJ1-5, with a possible D match to TRBD1 (6 bases). Germline V gives CDR1 SEHNR, CDR2 FQNEAQ (reference sequence). The CDR3 runs to 14 residues. With 5 bases removed from V and 3 bases from J, the gap between germline ends came to 11 bases. CDR3 DNA sequence: TGTGCCAGCAGCCGAGGGGGATTCAATCAGCCCCAGCATTTT. This sequence encodes CASSRGGFNQPQHF.

This clonotype was found a few times. J is TRBJ1-1 and V is TRBV7-3, with 7 bases fitting TRBD1. J lost 5 bases, V lost 2 bases, and 2 bases had no gene match. CDR3 length: 13 amino acids. Germline V gene lookup returns CDR1 SGHTA and CDR2 FQGTGA. CDR3 DNA: TGTGCCAGCAGCTTATTACAGGGGACTGAAGCTTTCTTT. Protein product: CASSLLQGTEAFF.

The count of this clonotype is one. The V gene is TRBV30, the J gene TRBJ2-1, with D unresolved. The CDR3 is made up of 13 amino acids. The V end was cut by 4 bases, the J end by 3 bases, with 10 bases between. The germline CDR1 and CDR2 sequences are GTSNPN and SVGIG (reference sequence). CDR3 DNA sequence: TGTGCCTGGAAACAAGGGAACTACAATGAGCAGTTCTTC. Protein: CAWKQGNYNEQFF.

The chain is built from TRBV9 and TRBJ2-5; TRBD2 matches 7 bases. The trim removed 5 bases at V and 5 bases at J, leaving 12 bases unmatched. From germline, CDR1 is SGDLS and CDR2 YYNGEE. CDR3 length: 15 amino acids. As DNA, the CDR3 is TGTGCCAGCAGTTCAGCGGGGCCTACTGGGGAGACCCAGTACTTC. It codes for CASSSAGPTGETQYF. The full variable domain, rest sourced from reference TRBV9 and TRBJ2-5, is DSGVTQTPKHLITATGQRVTLRCSPRSGDLSVYWYQQSLDQGLQFLIQYYNGEERAKGNILERFSAQQFPDLHSELNLSSLELGDSALYFCASSSAGPTGETQYFGPGTRLLVL.

The gene calls are TRBV2 and TRBJ2-1, with TRBD2 matching over 8 bases. Germline V gene data show CDR1 as SNHLY and CDR2 as FYNNEI. The CDR3 loop spans 14 amino acids. Trimming at V came to 2 bases and at J to 10 bases, leaving 7 bases not matched to a gene. The CDR3: CASSESGGLPEQFF. Written as DNA, the CDR3 is TGTGCCAGCAGTGAAAGCGGGGGCTTACCCGAGCAGTTCTTC.

The CDR3 DNA reads as TGTGCCAGCAGCAGGAGGGGGGCGGGCGGCGAGCAGTACTTC. Its protein product is CASSRRGAGGEQYF. The rearrangement links TRBV7-9 to TRBJ2-7; possibly TRBD1 or TRBD2 for D (6 bases each). The CDR3 has 14 amino acids. Germline V CDR1 and CDR2: SEHNR, FQNEAQ (reference sequence). Trimming left V 5 bases short and J 6 bases short, with 17 bases between.

The V and J genes are TRBV19 and TRBJ2-2; TRBD2 might be the D (5 bases). This CDR3 has 13 residues. Germline V gene data show CDR1 as LNHDA and CDR2 as SQIVND (reference sequence). Trimming cost V 10 bases and J 4 bases, with 13 bases left between them. This CDR3 is CATGRHSTGELFF. DNA for the CDR3: TGTGCCACGGGAAGACATTCCACCGGGGAGCTGTTTTTT.